This T cell receptor beta chain was captured in a study of STAT5B mutations in CD4+ large granular lymphocyte leukemia. Study conclusions and caveats: Compared with healthy controls (2/35), patient top clones favored TRBV06 (8/27). Main leukemic clonotypes were patient-specific, but approximately 25% appeared at low frequency elsewhere.

CDR3 size: 14 residues. V was trimmed by 2 bases and J by 3 bases, leaving 9 bases between them. The germline V gene encodes CDR1 MNHNS and CDR2 SASEGT. Using immunoSEQ multiplex PCR, the repertoire was profiled, and TCRdb retains in-frame clones only, with some absent. The sample has approximately 49,000 clones; roughly three quarters are singletons. On this clone itself: Antigen: not known.

This rearrangement joins TRBV6-1 to TRBJ2-3; D possibly corresponds to TRBD1 (5 bases). This sequence was found in a human donor in good health. The sequenced sample consisted of CD4+ T cells from blood buffy coats. CDR3 amino acids: CASSERGWTDTQYF. DNA for the CDR3: TGTGCCAGCAGTGAAAGGGGATGGACAGATACGCAGTATTTT.